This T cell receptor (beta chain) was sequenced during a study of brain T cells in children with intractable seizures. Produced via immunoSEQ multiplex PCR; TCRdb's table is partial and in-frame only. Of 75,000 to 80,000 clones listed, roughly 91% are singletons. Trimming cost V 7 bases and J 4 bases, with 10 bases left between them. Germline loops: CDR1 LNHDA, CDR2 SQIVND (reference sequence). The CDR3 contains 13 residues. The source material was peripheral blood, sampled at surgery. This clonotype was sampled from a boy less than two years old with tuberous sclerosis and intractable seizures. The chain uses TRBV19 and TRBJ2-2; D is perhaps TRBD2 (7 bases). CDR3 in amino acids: CASKGGFTGELFF. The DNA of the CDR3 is TGTGCCAGTAAGGGGGGGTTCACCGGGGAGCTGTTTTTT.